Below, one T cell receptor beta chain is given with its context. Its antigen is unidentified. The data belong to a study of response to subunit inactivated influenza vaccine. The germline V gene encodes CDR1 SQVTM and CDR2 ANQGSEA. V was clipped by 2 bases and J by 3 bases, with 10 bases between them. CDR3 length equals 13 residues. Study results and caveats: Authors suggested that a seasonal influenza vaccination recruits few new T cells each time.

TCRdb independently ran MiXCR on the RT-PCR reads; one entry per CDR3 protein. The sample includes roughly 780,000 distinct CDR3 sequences, approximately 17% of them seen just once. This chain joins TRBV29-1 and TRBJ1-1, with a possible D match to TRBD1 (5 bases). The clonotype comes from a man aged 45-65 years who received an inactivated influenza vaccine. The source was PBMCs from blood, collected more than 4 days after vaccination. This chain's CDR3 is CSVEQGSYTEAFF. DNA for the CDR3: TGCAGCGTTGAACAGGGTTCATACACTGAAGCTTTCTTT.